A selection of T cell receptor beta chains follows, all from one sample in a study of metastatic and nonmetastatic thyroid tumors. TCRdb reassembled clones from the PCR reads with MiXCR. This sample yields some 26,000 clones, of which around 3.9% are seen a single time; about 3.2% belongs to the top ten. Sequences were obtained from blood. The source is a male donor with papillary thyroid cancer or a benign thyroid nodule (not recorded which). Some clones in this sample may be carry-over from other donors' samples. Both conserved end residues are part of each CDR3. The order of the fields is D gene, CDR3 length, V gene, J gene, clone size, CDR3 DNA, CDR3 protein. The D gene is left open where the match is weak. Size values are once, few and many counts, or a class for expanded clones, and some rows have none.

.	15	TRBV20-1	TRBJ1-6	.	TGCAGTGCTAGAGAGGGGCGAGGAGGTAATTCACCCCTCCACTTT	CSAREGRGGNSPLHF
.	14	TRBV6-1	TRBJ1-5	.	TGTGCCAGCAGACCCGGGTTTACGTGGCATCCCCAGCATTTT	CASRPGFTWHPQHF
TRBD1	15	TRBV6-1	TRBJ2-3	medium-sized	TGTGCCAGCAGTGACCGGGACAGGGGCACAGATACGCAGTATTTT	CASSDRDRGTDTQYF
TRBD1	13	TRBV2	TRBJ1-5	many	TGTGCCAGCAGGAAGGACAGGGATCAGCCCCAGCATTTT	CASRKDRDQPQHF
.	16	TRBV6-1	TRBJ1-6	.	TGTGCCAGCAGTGAATTTGGGGGCCACGCGGGGTCACCCCTCCACTTT	CASSEFGGHAGSPLHF
.	12	TRBV6-1	TRBJ2-1	few	TGTGCCAGCTGGGGGGAGGCGGGTGAGCAGTTCTTC	CASWGEAGEQFF
.	16	TRBV7-2	TRBJ1-6	many	TGTGCCAGCAGGGAGGGGACGCCAAAAGGGAATTCACCCCTCCACTTT	CASREGTPKGNSPLHF
TRBD2	15	TRBV28	TRBJ2-3	.	TGTGCCAGCAGTTTAGTGGGACTAGAGGCAGATACGCAGTATTTT	CASSLVGLEADTQYF
TRBD2	17	TRBV7-2	TRBJ2-1	.	TGTGCCAGCATCTCCAGGGGTACTAGCGGGAGGGCCTACGAGCAGTTCTTC	CASISRGTSGRAYEQFF
.	15	TRBV6-9	TRBJ2-4	.	TGTGCCAACAGTTACATGGGGGAGTCCAAAAACATTCAGTACTTC	CANSYMGESKNIQYF